This TCR beta chain was obtained from a study of technical replicates of blood from a handful of donors. Method: immunoSEQ multiplex PCR; TCRdb's copy keeps in-frame clones and lacks some. The table includes 70,000 to 85,000 clones, about 90% detected once. CDR1 and CDR2 (germline): LGHNA, YNFKEQ. V was trimmed by 7 bases and J by 5 bases, leaving 8 bases between them. CDR3 size: 12 residues. The chain couples TRBV4-2 to TRBJ1-4; the D gene is possibly TRBD1 (6 bases). Sequenced sample: T cells isolated from PBMCs. The clonotype was recovered from a human donor in good health. The chain's CDR3 is CASNTGNEKLFF. The CDR3 nucleotides are TGTGCCAGCAACACAGGGAATGAAAAACTGTTTTTT.